This T cell receptor (beta chain) was recorded in a study of T cells expressing NK-cell markers. Broader study findings: Researchers report these clonotypes also headed the CD3+CD56-NKG2C+ fraction in several donors.

Concerning this clonotype: Its cognate antigen is unknown.

The CDR3 is made up of 16 amino acids. One entry per CDR3 protein, without DNA, is what TCRdb gives after re-calling the 5' RACE reads. The sample yields roughly 390,000 distinct CDR3 sequences, of which the top ten take up 5.2%. The sequence was obtained from a man aged 18 to 69 in good health. The material sequenced was blood T cells: a sorted CD56 or NKG2C T cell subset, CD4+ or CD8+ T cells, or bulk PBMC T cells (not recorded which). V usage is TRBV12-3 or TRBV12-4 and J usage is TRBJ2-7; there is no DNA to check the TCRdb D call of TRBD1. CDR3 sequence: CASSLIWTGEFYEQYF.